These T cell receptor beta chains were read from a single sample in a study of T cell responses to AZD1222 COVID-19 vaccine. Libraries were prepared by immunoSEQ multiplex PCR; TCRdb keeps only in-frame clonotypes and omits some of them. The data show roughly 190,000 clones, over 85% seen once. The sequencing here drew on peripheral blood, taken on day 0 of AZD1222 vaccination. The receptor source for this set is an adult in good health. Each CDR3 is given with its conserved first and last residue. Fields, in order: D gene, clone size, J gene, V gene, CDR3 protein, CDR3 DNA. A D gene is named only where the DNA matches it firmly. Clone size, where shown, is once, few, many, or a class for clones that have expanded.

NA,once,TRBJ2-3,TRBV19,CASSPHSGVRADTQYF,TGTGCCAGTAGTCCCCACTCGGGGGTTCGGGCAGATACGCAGTATTTT
NA,NA,TRBJ1-1,TRBV5-1,CASSLSRGLNTEAFF,TGCGCCAGCAGCTTGTCACGGGGCCTGAACACTGAAGCTTTCTTT
TRBD1,NA,TRBJ1-2,TRBV19,CASRVQGANYGYTF,TGTGCCAGTAGGGTACAGGGGGCAAACTATGGCTACACCTTC
TRBD1,NA,TRBJ2-7,TRBV6-5,CASSYLGTATFYEQYF,TGTGCCAGCAGTTACCTCGGGACAGCGACCTTCTACGAGCAGTACTTC
NA,NA,TRBJ1-1,TRBV4-1,CASSQEGFF,TGCGCCAGCAGCCAAGAAGGTTTCTTT
TRBD1,NA,TRBJ2-1,TRBV5-1,CASSDPTGYNEQFF,TGCGCCAGCAGCGACCCGACAGGGTACAATGAGCAGTTCTTC
NA,once,TRBJ2-7,TRBV11-2,CASSLSGYEQYF,TGTGCCAGCAGCTTGTCGGGCTACGAGCAGTACTTC
NA,once,TRBJ1-2,TRBV3-1/TRBV3-2,CASSDVGRGLYYGYTF,TGTGCCAGCAGCGACGTTGGGCGGGGGCTGTACTATGGCTACACCTTC
NA,NA,TRBJ1-1,TRBV6-5,CASRQTAYTEAFF,TGTGCCAGCAGACAGACAGCTTACACTGAAGCTTTCTTT
NA,once,TRBJ2-7,TRBV3-1/TRBV3-2,CASSQDLVFQYF,TGTGCCAGCAGCCAAGATTTGGTTTTCCAGTACTTC
NA,NA,TRBJ1-4,TRBV5-5,CASTFSGASNEKLFF,TGTGCCAGCACTTTCTCCGGGGCATCTAATGAAAAACTGTTTTTT